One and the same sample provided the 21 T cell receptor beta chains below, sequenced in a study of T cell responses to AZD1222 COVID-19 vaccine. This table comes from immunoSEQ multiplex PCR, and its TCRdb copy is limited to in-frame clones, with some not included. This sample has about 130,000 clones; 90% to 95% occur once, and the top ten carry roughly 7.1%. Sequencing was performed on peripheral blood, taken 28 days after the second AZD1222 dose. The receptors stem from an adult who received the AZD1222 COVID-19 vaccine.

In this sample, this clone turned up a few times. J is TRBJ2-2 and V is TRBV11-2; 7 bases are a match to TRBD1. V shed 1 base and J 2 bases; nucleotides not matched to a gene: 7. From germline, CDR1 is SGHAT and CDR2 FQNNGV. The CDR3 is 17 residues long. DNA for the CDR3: TGTGCCAGCAGCTTAGCCTCCGGGACAGCTAACACCGGGGAGCTGTTTTTT. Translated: CASSLASGTANTGELFF.

The CDR3 nucleotides are TGTGCCAGCAGCCCAAGGTCCAGCTCCTATAATTCACCCCTCCACTTT. Protein sequence: CASSPRSSSYNSPLHF. The V call is TRBV11-2, the J call TRBJ1-6; D is unclear. This CDR3 comprises 16 residues. The V end lost 5 bases, the J end lost 0 bases, and 11 bases lay between the germline ends. Germline-derived CDR1 and CDR2 are SGHAT and FQNNGV. The whole variable domain, filled in from reference TRBV11-2 and TRBJ1-6, reads EAGVAQSPRYKIIEKRQSVAFWCNPISGHATLYWYQQILGQGPKLLIQFQNNGVVDDSQLPKDRFSAERLKGVDSTLKIQPAKLEDSAVYLCASSPRSSSYNSPLHFGNGTRLTVT.

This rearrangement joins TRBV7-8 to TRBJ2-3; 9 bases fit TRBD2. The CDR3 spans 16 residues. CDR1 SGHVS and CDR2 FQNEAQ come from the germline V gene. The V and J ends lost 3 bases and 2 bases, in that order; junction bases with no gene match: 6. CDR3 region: CASSFLAGGVTDTQYF. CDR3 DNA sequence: TGTGCCAGCAGCTTTCTTGCGGGGGGGGTCACAGATACGCAGTATTTT.

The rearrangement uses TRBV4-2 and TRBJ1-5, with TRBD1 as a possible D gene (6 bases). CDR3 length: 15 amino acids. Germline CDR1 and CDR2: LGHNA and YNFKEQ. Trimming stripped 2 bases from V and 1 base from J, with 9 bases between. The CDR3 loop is CASSQQQGSNQPQHF. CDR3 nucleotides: TGTGCCAGCAGCCAACAACAGGGAAGCAATCAGCCCCAGCATTTT.

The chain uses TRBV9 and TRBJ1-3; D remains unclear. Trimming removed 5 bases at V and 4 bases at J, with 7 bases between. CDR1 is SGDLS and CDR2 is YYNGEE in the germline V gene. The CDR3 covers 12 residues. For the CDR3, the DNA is TGTGCCAGCAGGGGTTTCGGAAACACCATATATTTT. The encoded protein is CASRGFGNTIYF.

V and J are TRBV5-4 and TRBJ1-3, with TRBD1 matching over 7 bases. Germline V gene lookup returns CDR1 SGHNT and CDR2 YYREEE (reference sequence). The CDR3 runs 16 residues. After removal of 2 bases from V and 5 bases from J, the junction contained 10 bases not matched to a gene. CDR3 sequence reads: CASSFGGQAARNTIYF. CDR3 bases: TGTGCCAGCAGCTTTGGAGGACAGGCGGCCCGAAACACCATATATTTT.

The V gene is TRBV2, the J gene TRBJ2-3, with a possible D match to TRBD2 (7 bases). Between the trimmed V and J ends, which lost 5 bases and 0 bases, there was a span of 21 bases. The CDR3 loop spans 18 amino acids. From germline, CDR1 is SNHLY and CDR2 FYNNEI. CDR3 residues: CASSPLYGGLSSTDTQYF. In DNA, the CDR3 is TGTGCCAGCAGTCCGCTGTACGGGGGGCTCTCTAGCACAGATACGCAGTATTTT.

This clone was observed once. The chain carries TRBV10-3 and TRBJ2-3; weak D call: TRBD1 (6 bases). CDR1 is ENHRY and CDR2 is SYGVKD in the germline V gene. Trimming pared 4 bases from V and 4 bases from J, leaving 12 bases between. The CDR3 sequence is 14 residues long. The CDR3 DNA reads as TGTGCCATCAGTGGGGCCAAGGGGGCAGATACGCAGTATTTT. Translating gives CAISGAKGADTQYF.

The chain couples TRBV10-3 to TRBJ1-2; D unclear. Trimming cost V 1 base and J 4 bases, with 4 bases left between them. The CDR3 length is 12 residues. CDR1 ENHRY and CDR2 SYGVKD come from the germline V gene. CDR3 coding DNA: TGTGCCATCAGTGAGTTGGGCTATGGCTACACCTTC. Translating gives CAISELGYGYTF.

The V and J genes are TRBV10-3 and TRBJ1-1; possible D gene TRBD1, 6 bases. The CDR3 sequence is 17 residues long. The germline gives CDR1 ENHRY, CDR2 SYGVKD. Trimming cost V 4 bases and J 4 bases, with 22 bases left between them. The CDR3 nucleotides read TGTGCCATCAGTGGTTCGACAGGAGCTAACCTCGGCACTGAAGCTTTCTTT. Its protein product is CAISGSTGANLGTEAFF.

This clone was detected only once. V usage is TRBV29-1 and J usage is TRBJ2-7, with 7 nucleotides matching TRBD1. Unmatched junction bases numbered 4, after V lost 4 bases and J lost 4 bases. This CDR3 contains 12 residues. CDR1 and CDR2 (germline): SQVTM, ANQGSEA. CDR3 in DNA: TGCAGCGTTGCCCGACAGGGATACGAGCAGTACTTC. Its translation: CSVARQGYEQYF.

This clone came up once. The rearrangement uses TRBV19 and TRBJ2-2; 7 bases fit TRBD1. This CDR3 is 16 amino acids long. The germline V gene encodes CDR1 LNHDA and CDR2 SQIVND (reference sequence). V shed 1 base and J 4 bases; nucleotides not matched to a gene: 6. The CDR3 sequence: CASSIVGTVSTGELFF. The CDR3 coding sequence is TGTGCCAGTAGTATAGTGGGGACAGTTAGCACCGGGGAGCTGTTTTTT.

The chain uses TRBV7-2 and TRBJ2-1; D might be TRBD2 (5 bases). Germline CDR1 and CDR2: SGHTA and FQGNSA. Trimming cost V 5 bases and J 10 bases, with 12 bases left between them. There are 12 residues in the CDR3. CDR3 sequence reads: CASSPGVGEQFF. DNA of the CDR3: TGTGCCAGCAGCCCCGGGGTGGGGGAGCAGTTCTTC.

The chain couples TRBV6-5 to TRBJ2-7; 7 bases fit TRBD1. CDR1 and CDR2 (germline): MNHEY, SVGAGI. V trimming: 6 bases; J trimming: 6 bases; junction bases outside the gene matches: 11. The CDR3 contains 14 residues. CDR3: CASSYPGPGGEQYF. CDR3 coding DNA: TGTGCCAGCAGCTACCCGGGACCAGGGGGCGAGCAGTACTTC.

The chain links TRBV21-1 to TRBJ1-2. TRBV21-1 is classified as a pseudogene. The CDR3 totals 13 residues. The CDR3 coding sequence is TGTGCCAGCAGCAAACATTCGGACTATGGCTACACCTTC. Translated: CASSKHSDYGYTF.

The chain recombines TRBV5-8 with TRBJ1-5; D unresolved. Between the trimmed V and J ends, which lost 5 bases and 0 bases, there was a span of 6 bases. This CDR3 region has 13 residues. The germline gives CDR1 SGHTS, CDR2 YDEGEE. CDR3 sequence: CASRPYSNQPQHF. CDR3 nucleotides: TGTGCCAGCAGACCTTATAGCAATCAGCCCCAGCATTTT.

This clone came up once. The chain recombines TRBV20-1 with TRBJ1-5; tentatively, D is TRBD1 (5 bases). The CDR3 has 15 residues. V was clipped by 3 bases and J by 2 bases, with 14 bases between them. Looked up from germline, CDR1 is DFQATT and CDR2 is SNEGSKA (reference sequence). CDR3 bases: TGCAGTGCTAGTCCCCCGGGCAGGGGCAATCAGCCCCAGCATTTT. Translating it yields CSASPPGRGNQPQHF.

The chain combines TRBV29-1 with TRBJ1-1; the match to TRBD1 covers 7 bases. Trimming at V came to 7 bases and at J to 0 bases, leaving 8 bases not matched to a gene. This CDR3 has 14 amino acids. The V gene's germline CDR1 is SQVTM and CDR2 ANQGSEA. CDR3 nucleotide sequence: TGCAGCGCCTCAACCGGGACAGTGAACACTGAAGCTTTCTTT. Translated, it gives CSASTGTVNTEAFF.

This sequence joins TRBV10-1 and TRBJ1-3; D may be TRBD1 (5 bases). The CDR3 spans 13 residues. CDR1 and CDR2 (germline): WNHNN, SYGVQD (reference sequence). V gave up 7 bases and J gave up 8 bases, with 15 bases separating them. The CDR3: CASITGGSYTIYF. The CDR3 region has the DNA TGCGCCAGCATTACGGGGGGGAGCTACACCATATATTTT.

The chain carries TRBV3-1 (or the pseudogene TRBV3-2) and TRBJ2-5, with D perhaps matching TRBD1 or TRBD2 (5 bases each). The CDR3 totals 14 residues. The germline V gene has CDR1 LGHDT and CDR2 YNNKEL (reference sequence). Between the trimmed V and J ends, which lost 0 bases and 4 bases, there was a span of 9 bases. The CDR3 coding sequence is TGTGCCAGCAGCCAAGAGGGACGAGGAGAGACCCAGTACTTC. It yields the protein CASSQEGRGETQYF.

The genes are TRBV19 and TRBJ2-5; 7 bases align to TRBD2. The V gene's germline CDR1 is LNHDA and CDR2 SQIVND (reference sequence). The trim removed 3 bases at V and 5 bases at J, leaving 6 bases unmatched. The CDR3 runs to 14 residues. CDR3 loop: CASSIRLAEETQYF. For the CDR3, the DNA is TGTGCCAGTAGTATTCGGCTAGCGGAGGAGACCCAGTACTTC. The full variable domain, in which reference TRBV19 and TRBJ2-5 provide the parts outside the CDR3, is DGGITQSPKYLFRKEGQNVTLSCEQNLNHDAMYWYRQDPGQGLRLIYYSQIVNDFQKGDIAEGYSVSREKKESFPLTVTSAQKNPTAFYLCASSIRLAEETQYFGPGTRLLVL.